The T cell receptor beta chain described here comes from a study of blood T cell repertoires in COVID-19. As for the study in general: The United States, Italy and Spain were the sources of the acute and convalescent COVID-19 samples.

Study members were between about 18 and 100 years old and lived in 20 to 30 US regions. All recovered Cohort 3 donors got two negative PCRs, got clearance, or saw symptom resolution. Produced via immunoSEQ multiplex PCR; TCRdb's table is partial and in-frame only. The sample holds under 150,000 clones, approximately 86% seen once. The CDR3 spans 12 residues. Trimming cost V 1 base and J 6 bases, with 6 bases left between them. Germline V gene sequence: CDR1 GTSNPN, CDR2 SVGIG (reference sequence). V is TRBV30 and J is TRBJ1-4, with D unresolved. Sequencing was performed on PBMCs or T cells enriched from blood (not recorded which). This TCR came from a woman in her forties or fifties who had recovered from COVID-19. CDR3 sequence reads: CAWSGPDEKLFF. CDR3 DNA: TGTGCCTGGAGTGGTCCGGATGAAAAACTGTTTTTT.